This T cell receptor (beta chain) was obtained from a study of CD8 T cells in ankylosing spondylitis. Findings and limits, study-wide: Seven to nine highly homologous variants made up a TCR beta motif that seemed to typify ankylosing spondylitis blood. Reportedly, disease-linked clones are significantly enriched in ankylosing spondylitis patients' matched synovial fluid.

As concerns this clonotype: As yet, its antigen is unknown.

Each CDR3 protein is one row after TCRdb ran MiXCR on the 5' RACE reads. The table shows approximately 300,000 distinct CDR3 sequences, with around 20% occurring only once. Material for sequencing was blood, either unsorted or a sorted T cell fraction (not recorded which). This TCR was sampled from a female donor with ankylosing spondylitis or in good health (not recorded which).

In nucleotides, the CDR3 is TGTGCCAGCAGCGAGGGACTAGCGGTCTCCTACGAGCAGTACTTC. Translation gives CASSEGLAVSYEQYF. The chain uses TRBV7-2 and TRBJ2-7, with TRBD2 matching 11 bases. With V trimmed by 5 bases and J by 0 bases, 3 bases remained unmatched. The CDR3 spans 15 residues. CDR1 is SGHTA, CDR2 FQGNSA, per germline.